This TCR beta chain was observed in a study of cytomegalovirus exposure and HLA in healthy donors. General study results and limits: Later analysis indicated greater clonal expansion among HLA-associated TCR beta chains than among equally common other chains. The investigators catalogued 160 or so TCR beta chains as cytomegalovirus-associated.

60 Vbeta and 13 Jbeta primers were used in PCR. Original methodology: A follow-up analysis tallied around 80 million unique TCR beta chains, some 11 million shared. Produced via immunoSEQ multiplex PCR; TCRdb's table is partial and in-frame only. For V, J and clone size, that table is used; D and trimming come from the DNA. Its clone listing holds approximately 110,000 clones. Worth noting for this clone: Its antigen is still unknown.

This sequence originates from a young man in good health and CMV-seronegative. Sequencing was carried out using PBMCs.

CDR3 nucleotides: TGTGCCAGCAGCTTTGACAGGGGCACTGAAGCTTTCTTT. Protein product: CASSFDRGTEAFF. This chain connects TRBV14 to TRBJ1-1; 8 bases agree with TRBD1. This CDR3 has 13 residues. Trimming cost V 5 bases and J 4 bases; bases outside gene matches: 3. Per the germline V gene, CDR1 is SGHDN and CDR2 is FVKESK.